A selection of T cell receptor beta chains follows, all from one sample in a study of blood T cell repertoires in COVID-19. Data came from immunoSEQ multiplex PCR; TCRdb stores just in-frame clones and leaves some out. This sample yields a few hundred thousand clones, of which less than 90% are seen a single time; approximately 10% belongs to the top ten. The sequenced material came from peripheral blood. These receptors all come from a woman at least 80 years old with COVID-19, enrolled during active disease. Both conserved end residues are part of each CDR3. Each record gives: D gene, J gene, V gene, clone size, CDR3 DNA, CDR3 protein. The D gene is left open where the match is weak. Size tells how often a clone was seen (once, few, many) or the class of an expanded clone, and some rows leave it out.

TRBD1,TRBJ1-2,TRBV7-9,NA,TGTGCCAGCAGCTTGGACAGGGAGGATGGCTACACCTTC,CASSLDREDGYTF
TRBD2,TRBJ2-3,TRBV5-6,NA,TGTGCCAGCAGTTCGGGACTACCCACAGATACGCAGTATTTT,CASSSGLPTDTQYF
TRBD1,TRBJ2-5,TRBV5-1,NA,TGCGCCAGCAGCGCCGGGACAGGGGTCGGGGAGACCCAGTACTTC,CASSAGTGVGETQYF
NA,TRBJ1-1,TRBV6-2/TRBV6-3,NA,TGTGCCAGCAGTTACGTCATTAACACTGAAGCTTTCTTT,CASSYVINTEAFF
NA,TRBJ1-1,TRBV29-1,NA,TGCAGCGTTGTGATACAGACGAACACTGAAGCTTTCTTT,CSVVIQTNTEAFF
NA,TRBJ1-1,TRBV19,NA,TGTGCCAGTAGTATAGCTGGCAGTAAGAACACTGAAGCTTTCTTT,CASSIAGSKNTEAFF
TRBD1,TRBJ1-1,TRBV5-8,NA,TGTGCCAGCAGCTTGGAACAGGGGTATTTGACTGAAGCTTTCTTT,CASSLEQGYLTEAFF
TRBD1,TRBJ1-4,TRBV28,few,TGTGCCAGCAGTCCCGGACAGGGTCGTAATGAAAAACTGTTTTTT,CASSPGQGRNEKLFF
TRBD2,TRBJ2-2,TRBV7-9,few,TGTGCCAGCAGCTTAGCCACTAGCGGGGGGTTAACGAACACCGGGGAGCTGTTTTTT,CASSLATSGGLTNTGELFF
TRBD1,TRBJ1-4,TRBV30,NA,TGTGCCTGGGACCAAAAAGGCGGAACAGGGGGCAGGTGGAAACTGTTTTTT,CAWDQKGGTGGRWKLFF
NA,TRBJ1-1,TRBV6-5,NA,TGTGCCAGCAGTTACAGGGGGATAAGGGACACTGAAGCTTTCTTT,CASSYRGIRDTEAFF
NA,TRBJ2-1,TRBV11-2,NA,TGTGCCAGCAGCCCCATCACCTACAATGAGCAGTTCTTC,CASSPITYNEQFF
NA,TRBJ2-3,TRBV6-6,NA,TGTGCCAGCAGTCGCGAGGGCACAGATACGCAGTATTTT,CASSREGTDTQYF
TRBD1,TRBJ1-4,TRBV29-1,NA,TGCAGCGCAGACAGGGTTGGTACTGAAAAACTGTTTTTT,CSADRVGTEKLFF
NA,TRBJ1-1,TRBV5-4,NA,TGTGCCAGCAGCTCGTCGTATGACACTGAAGCTTTCTTT,CASSSSYDTEAFF
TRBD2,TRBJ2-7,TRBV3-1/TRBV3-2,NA,TGTGCCAGCAGCCGCCCGGCGGGGTCGGGAGGCTACGAGCAGTACTTC,CASSRPAGSGGYEQYF
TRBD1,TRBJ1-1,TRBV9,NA,TGTGCCAGCAGCGTAGAACCCCTAGGGACAGGGGGCTTGAACACTGAAGCTTTCTTT,CASSVEPLGTGGLNTEAFF
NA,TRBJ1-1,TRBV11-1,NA,TGTGCCAGCAGCTTTGGGACTGGACACCTGAACACTGAAGCTTTCTTT,CASSFGTGHLNTEAFF
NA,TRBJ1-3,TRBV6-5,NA,TGTGCCAGACAGAACAGGGAGCACTCTGGAAACACCATATATTTT,CARQNREHSGNTIYF
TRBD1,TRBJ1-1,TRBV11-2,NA,TGTGCCAGCAGCTTTGCAGGGGGCGAGGCTTTCTTT,CASSFAGGEAFF
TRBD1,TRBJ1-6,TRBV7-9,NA,TGTGCCAGCCGCCAGACAGGGGAGAATTCACCCCTCCACTTT,CASRQTGENSPLHF
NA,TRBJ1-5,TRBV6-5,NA,TGTGCCAGCCGGGGGGGCGGTCAGCCCCAGCATTTT,CASRGGGQPQHF
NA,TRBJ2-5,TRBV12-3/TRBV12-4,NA,TGTGCCAGCAGCCCCATGGGGGGGACCCAGTACTTC,CASSPMGGTQYF
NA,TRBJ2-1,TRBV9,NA,TGTGCCAGCAGCGTAGCAGGATACAATGAGCAGTTCTTC,CASSVAGYNEQFF
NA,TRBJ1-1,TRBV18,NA,TGTGCCAGCTCACCAGGGCCGGGGGACACTGAAGCTTTCTTT,CASSPGPGDTEAFF
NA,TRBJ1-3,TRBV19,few,TGTGCCAGTACCCCGGACAATCTCGTTGGAAACACCATATATTTT,CASTPDNLVGNTIYF
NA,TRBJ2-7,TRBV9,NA,TGTGCCAGCAGCGCGGGTGAGGGCCCCTACGAGCAGTACTTC,CASSAGEGPYEQYF
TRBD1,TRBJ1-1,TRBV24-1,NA,TGTGCCACCAGTGATTTGCTTACCAGGGGGTATGAAGCTTTCTTT,CATSDLLTRGYEAFF
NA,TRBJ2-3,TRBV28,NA,TGTGCCAGCAGTTTAGCGGGACTCAAAGTGTCAGATACGCAGTATTTT,CASSLAGLKVSDTQYF
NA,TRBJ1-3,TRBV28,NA,TGTGCCAGCAGTCTCCCCCTTGGAGGCTTTAGCTCTGGAAACACCATATATTTT,CASSLPLGGFSSGNTIYF
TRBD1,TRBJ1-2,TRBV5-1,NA,TGCGCCAGCAGCCTAGACAGGGTTGGAGATGGCTACACCTTC,CASSLDRVGDGYTF
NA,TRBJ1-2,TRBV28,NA,TGTGCCAGCAGGTACAGGGTCGGAGGCTACACCTTC,CASRYRVGGYTF
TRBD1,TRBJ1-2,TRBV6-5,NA,TGTGCCAGCAGTAGGGACAGATACTATGGCTACACCTTC,CASSRDRYYGYTF
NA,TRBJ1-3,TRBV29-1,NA,TGCAGCGTTGCACACTCTGGAAACACCATATATTTT,CSVAHSGNTIYF
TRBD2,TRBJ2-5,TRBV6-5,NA,TGTGCCAGCAGAGGCCAGGGACTACCCCACGAGACCCAGTACTTC,CASRGQGLPHETQYF
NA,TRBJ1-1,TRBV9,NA,TGTGCCAGCAGCGTAGGGGGAGTCTTGAACACTGAAGCTTTCTTT,CASSVGGVLNTEAFF
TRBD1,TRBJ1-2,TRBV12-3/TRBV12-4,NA,TGTGCCAGCAGGCCGGGACAGGGGGCTGGCTACACCTTC,CASRPGQGAGYTF
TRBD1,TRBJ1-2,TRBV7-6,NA,TGTGCCAGCAGCTTAGGGCAGGGGGCGGCGGGCGGCTACACCTTC,CASSLGQGAAGGYTF
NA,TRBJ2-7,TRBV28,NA,TGTGCCAGCACCCCGACGAGGACCTACGAGCAGTACTTC,CASTPTRTYEQYF
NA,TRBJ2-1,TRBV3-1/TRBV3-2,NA,TGTGCCAGCAGCCAGGGATATGGGGGGACGTTCTTC,CASSQGYGGTFF
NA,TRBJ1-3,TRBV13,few,TGTGCCAGCAGCTTAGATGACAGGCCCAAGGACACCATATATTTT,CASSLDDRPKDTIYF
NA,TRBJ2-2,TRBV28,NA,TGTGCCAGCAGTTTTGTAGCGACGAACACCGGGGAGCTGTTTTTT,CASSFVATNTGELFF
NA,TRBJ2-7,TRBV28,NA,TGTGCCAGCAAACTCTACGAGCAGTACTTC,CASKLYEQYF
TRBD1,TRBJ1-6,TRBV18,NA,TGTGCCAGCTCACCGGAGACAGGGGTGGGTTCACCCCTCCACTTT,CASSPETGVGSPLHF
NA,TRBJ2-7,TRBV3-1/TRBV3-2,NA,TGTGCCAGCAGGGAGAGGCACTACGAGCAGTACTTC,CASRERHYEQYF
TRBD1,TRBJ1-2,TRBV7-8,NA,TGTGCCAGCAGCCAGACAGGGGGAAGAGGCTACACCTTC,CASSQTGGRGYTF
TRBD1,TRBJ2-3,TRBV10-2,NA,TGCGCCAGCAGGGGGACAGGTTTTACAGATACGCAGTATTTT,CASRGTGFTDTQYF
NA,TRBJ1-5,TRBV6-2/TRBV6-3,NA,TGTGCCAGCAGTTACACGGATCAGCCCCAGCATTTT,CASSYTDQPQHF
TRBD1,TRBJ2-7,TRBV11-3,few,TGTGCCAGCAGCTTAGATTCCGGGACAGGGGAGAGCTACGAGCAGTACTTC,CASSLDSGTGESYEQYF
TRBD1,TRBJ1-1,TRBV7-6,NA,TGTGCCAGCAGCCCATTCCAGGGGACAGGGAACACTGAAGCTTTCTTT,CASSPFQGTGNTEAFF
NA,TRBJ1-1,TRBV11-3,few,TGTGCCAGCAGCTTAAGACAGAACACTGAAGCTTTCTTT,CASSLRQNTEAFF
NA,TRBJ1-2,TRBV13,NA,TGTGCCAGCAGCTTAACTGCCTCTTCTAACTATGGCTACACCTTC,CASSLTASSNYGYTF
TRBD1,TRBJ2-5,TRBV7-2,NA,TGTGCCAGCAGCAGGGGACAGATGTACCAAGAGACCCAGTACTTC,CASSRGQMYQETQYF
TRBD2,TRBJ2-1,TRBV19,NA,TGTGCCAGTACCAGACTAGCTAACTTTAATGAGCAGCTCTTC,CASTRLANFNEQLF